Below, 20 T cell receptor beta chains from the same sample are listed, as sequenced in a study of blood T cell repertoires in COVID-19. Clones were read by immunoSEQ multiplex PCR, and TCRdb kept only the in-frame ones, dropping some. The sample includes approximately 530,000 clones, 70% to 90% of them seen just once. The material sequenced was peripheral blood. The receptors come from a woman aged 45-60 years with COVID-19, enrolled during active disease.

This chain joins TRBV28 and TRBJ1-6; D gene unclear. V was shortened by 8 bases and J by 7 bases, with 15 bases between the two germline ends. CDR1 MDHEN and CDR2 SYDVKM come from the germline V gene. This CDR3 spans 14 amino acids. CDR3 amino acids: CASHAPGLNSPLHF. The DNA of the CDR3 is TGTGCCAGCCATGCTCCGGGATTAAATTCACCCCTCCACTTT.

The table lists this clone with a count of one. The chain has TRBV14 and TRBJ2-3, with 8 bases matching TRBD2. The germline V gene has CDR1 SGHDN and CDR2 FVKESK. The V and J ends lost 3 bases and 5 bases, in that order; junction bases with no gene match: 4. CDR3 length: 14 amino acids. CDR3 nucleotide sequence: TGTGCCAGCAGCCACGGGGGGGCCAGAGATACGCAGTATTTT. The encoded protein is CASSHGGARDTQYF.

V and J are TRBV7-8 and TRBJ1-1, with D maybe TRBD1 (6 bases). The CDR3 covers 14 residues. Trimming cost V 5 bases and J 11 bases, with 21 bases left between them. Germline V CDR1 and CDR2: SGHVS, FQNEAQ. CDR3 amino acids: CASSLGGARTEAFF. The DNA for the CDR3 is TGTGCCAGCAGCCTAGGAGGCGCCCGGACAGAGGCTTTCTTT.

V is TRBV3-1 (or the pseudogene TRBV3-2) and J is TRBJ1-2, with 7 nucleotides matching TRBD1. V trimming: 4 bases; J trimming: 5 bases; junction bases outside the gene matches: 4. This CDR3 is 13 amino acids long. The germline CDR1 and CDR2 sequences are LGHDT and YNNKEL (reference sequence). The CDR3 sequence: CASSPPGQYGYTF. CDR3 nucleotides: TGTGCCAGCAGCCCCCCGGGACAGTATGGCTACACCTTC.

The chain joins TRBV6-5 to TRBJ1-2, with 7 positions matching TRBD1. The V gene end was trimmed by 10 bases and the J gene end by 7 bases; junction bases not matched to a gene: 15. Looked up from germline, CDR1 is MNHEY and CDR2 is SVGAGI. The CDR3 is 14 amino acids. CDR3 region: CATGDSPQSGGYTF. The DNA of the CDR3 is TGTGCCACCGGGGACAGTCCCCAGTCGGGTGGCTACACCTTC.

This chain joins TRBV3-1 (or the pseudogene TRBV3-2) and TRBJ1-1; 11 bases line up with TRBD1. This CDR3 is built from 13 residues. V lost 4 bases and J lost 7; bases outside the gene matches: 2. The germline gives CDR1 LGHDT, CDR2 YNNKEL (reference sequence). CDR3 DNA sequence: TGTGCCAGCAGCCGGGACAGGGGGAGTGAAGCTTTCTTT. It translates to CASSRDRGSEAFF.

The CDR3 loop is CASSQDQGQGREKLFF. DNA of the CDR3: TGCGCCAGCAGCCAAGATCAGGGACAGGGGAGAGAAAAACTGTTTTTT. The chain has TRBV4-1 and TRBJ1-4, with 10 bases matching TRBD1. CDR3 length equals 16 residues. Germline assignment: CDR1 MGHRA and CDR2 YSYEKL. Trimming took 0 bases from V and 8 from J; bases not matched to a gene: 6.

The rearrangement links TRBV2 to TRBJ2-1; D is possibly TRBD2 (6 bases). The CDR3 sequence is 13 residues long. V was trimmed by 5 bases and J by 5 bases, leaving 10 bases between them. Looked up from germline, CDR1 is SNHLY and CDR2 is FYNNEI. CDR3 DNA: TGTGCCAGCAGTCGGGGACTTAACAATGAGCAGTTCTTC. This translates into CASSRGLNNEQFF.

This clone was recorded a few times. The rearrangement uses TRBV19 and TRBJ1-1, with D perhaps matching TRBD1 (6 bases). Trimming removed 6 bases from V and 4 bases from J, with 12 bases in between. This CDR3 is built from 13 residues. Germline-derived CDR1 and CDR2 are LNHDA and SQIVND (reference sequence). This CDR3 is CASRNRASTEAFF. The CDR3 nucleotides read TGTGCCAGTAGAAACAGGGCGAGCACTGAAGCTTTCTTT. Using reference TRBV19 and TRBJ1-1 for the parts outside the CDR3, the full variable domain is DGGITQSPKYLFRKEGQNVTLSCEQNLNHDAMYWYRQDPGQGLRLIYYSQIVNDFQKGDIAEGYSVSREKKESFPLTVTSAQKNPTAFYLCASRNRASTEAFFGQGTRLTVV.

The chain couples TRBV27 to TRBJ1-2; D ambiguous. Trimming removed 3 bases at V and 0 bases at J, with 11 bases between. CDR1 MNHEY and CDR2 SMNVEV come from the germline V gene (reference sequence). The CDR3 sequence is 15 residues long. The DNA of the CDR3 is TGTGCCAGCAGTTTTTACCCCGGGACTAACTATGGCTACACCTTC. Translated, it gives CASSFYPGTNYGYTF.

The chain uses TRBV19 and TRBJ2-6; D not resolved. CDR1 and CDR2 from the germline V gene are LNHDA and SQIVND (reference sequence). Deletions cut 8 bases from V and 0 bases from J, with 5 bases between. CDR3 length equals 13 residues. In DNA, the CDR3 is TGTGCCAGTGCCGGCTCTGGGGCCAACGTCCTGACTTTC. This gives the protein CASAGSGANVLTF.

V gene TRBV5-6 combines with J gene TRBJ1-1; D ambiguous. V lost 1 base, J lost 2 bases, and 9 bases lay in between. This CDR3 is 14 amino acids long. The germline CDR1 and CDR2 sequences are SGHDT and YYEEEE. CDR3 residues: CASSLSIANTEAFF. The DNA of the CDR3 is TGTGCCAGCAGCTTGTCTATAGCAAACACTGAAGCTTTCTTT.

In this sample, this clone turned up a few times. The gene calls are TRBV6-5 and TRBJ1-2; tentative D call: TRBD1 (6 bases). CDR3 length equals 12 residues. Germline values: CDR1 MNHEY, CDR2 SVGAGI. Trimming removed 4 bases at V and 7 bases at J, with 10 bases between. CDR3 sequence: CASSSGVGGYTF. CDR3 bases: TGTGCCAGCAGTTCAGGGGTTGGTGGCTACACCTTC.

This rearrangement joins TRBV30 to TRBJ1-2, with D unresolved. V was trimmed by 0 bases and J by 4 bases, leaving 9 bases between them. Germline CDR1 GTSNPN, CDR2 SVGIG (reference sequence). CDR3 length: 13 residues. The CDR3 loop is CAWSVSNSYGYTF. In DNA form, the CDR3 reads TGTGCCTGGAGTGTGTCAAATTCCTATGGCTACACCTTC.

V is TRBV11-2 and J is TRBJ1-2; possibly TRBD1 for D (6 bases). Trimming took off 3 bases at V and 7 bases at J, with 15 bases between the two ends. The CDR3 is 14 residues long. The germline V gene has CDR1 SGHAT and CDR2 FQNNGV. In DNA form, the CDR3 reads TGTGCCAGCAGCTTTAATCAGGCAGGGGCTGGCTACACCTTC. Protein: CASSFNQAGAGYTF.

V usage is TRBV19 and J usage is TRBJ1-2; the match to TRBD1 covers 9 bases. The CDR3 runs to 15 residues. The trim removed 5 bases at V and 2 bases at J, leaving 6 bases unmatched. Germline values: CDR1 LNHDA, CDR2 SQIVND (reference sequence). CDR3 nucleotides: TGTGCCAGTAGTCTCGGACAGGGGCACAACTATGGCTACACCTTC. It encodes CASSLGQGHNYGYTF.

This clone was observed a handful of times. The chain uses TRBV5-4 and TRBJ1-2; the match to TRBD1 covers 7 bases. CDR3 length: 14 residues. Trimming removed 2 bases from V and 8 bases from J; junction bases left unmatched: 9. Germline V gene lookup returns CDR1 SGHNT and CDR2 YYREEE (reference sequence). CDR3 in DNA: TGTGCCAGCAGCTTCCGGGACAGATTCCGGGGCTACACCTTC. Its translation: CASSFRDRFRGYTF.

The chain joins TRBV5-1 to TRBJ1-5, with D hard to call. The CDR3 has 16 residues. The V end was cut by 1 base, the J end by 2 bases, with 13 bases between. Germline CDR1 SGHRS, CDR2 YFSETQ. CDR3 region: CASSLWPGGGNQPQHF. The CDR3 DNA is TGCGCCAGCAGCTTGTGGCCGGGAGGAGGCAATCAGCCCCAGCATTTT. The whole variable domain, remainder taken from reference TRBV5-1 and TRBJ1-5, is KAGVTQTPRYLIKTRGQQVTLSCSPISGHRSVSWYQQTPGQGLQFLFEYFSETQRNKGNFPGRFSGRQFSNSRSEMNVSTLELGDSALYLCASSLWPGGGNQPQHFGDGTRLSIL.

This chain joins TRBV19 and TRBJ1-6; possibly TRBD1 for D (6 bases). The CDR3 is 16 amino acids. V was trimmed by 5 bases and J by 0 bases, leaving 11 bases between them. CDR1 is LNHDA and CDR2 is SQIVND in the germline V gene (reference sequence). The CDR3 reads CASSSDSGSYNSPLHF. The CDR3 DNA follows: TGTGCCAGTAGTTCGGACAGTGGCTCCTATAATTCACCCCTCCACTTT.

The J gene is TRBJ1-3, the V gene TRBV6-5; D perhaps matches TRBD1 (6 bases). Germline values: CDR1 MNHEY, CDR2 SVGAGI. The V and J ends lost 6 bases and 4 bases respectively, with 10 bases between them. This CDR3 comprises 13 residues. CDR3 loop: CASRKGEGNTIYF. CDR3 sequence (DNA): TGTGCCAGCAGGAAGGGGGAAGGAAACACCATATATTTT.